Listed below are T cell receptor beta chains from one sample, sequenced in a study of human T cells and chemical hapten exposure. One entry per CDR3 protein results from TCRdb running MiXCR on the RACE reads. The data contain some 42,000 distinct CDR3 sequences, roughly 10% of them singletons. This material consisted of whole blood, taken in connection with sensitization to the hapten diphenylcyclopropenone (DPC). The receptors shown here come from a woman in her 30s with alopecia areata. Some clones in this sample may be carry-over from other donors' samples. CDR3s include the opening cysteine and the closing phenylalanine or tryptophan. The D gene is left open where the match is weak. Size values are once, few and many counts, or a class for expanded clones, and some rows have none.

clone_size	cdr3_length	j_call	d_call	v_call	cdr3_aa	cdr3_nt
many	16	TRBJ2-7	NA	TRBV7-3	CASSFPGARSSYEQYF	TGTGCCAGCAGCTTTCCGGGGGCCAGGAGCTCCTACGAGCAGTACTTC
many	13	TRBJ1-1	NA	TRBV7-2	CASSLAANTEAFF	TGTGCCAGCAGCTTAGCAGCCAACACTGAAGCTTTCTTT
NA	14	TRBJ2-5	NA	TRBV11-1	CASTPSAIEETQYF	TGTGCCAGCACCCCCAGCGCTATTGAAGAGACCCAGTACTTC
NA	15	TRBJ2-7	NA	TRBV7-2	CASSLGGVNTYEQYF	TGTGCCAGCAGCTTAGGAGGGGTCAACACCTACGAGCAGTACTTC
many	14	TRBJ2-1	TRBD1	TRBV29-1	CSVLIRTGRNEQFF	TGCAGCGTCTTAATCCGGACAGGGCGGAATGAGCAGTTCTTC
many	15	TRBJ2-4	NA	TRBV21-1	CASSKLGTVVRIQYF	TGTGCCAGCAGCAAACTCGGGACCGTGGTGAGGATTCAGTACTTC
NA	15	TRBJ2-7	NA	TRBV9	CASSVEGRQGYEQYF	TGTGCCAGCAGCGTAGAGGGAAGGCAGGGCTACGAGCAGTACTTC
few	16	TRBJ1-3	NA	TRBV20-1	CSAPPIGGNSGNTIYF	TGCAGTGCCCCCCCGATCGGGGGGAACTCTGGAAACACCATATATTTT
NA	14	TRBJ2-1	NA	TRBV19	CASSIVGINNEQFF	TGTGCCAGTAGTATAGTGGGGATTAACAATGAGCAGTTCTTC
many	15	TRBJ1-5	NA	TRBV7-9	CASSLGRQDAQPQHF	TGTGCCAGCAGCTTAGGGCGACAGGATGCACAGCCCCAGCATTTT
few	15	TRBJ2-1	TRBD2	TRBV12-3/TRBV12-4	CASSLMAGGSNEQFF	TGTGCCAGCAGTTTGATGGCGGGGGGGTCGAATGAGCAGTTCTTC
few	12	TRBJ1-6	NA	TRBV14	CASSDGPSPLHF	TGTGCCAGCAGCGATGGGCCTTCACCCCTCCACTTT
NA	14	TRBJ1-5	NA	TRBV20-1	CSARSPISNQPQHF	TGCAGTGCTAGATCGCCGATTAGCAATCAGCCCCAGCATTTT
NA	15	TRBJ1-2	NA	TRBV5-5	CASSLNQGQGYGYTF	TGTGCCAGCAGCTTGAATCAGGGGCAGGGCTATGGCTACACCTTC
few	11	TRBJ2-7	NA	TRBV28	CASSSTDEQYF	TGTGCCAGCAGCTCGACAGACGAGCAGTACTTC
NA	14	TRBJ1-2	NA	TRBV7-2	CASSLGQGGYGYTF	TGTGCCAGCAGCTTAGGGCAGGGAGGCTATGGCTACACCTTC
many	15	TRBJ1-5	TRBD1	TRBV6-2/TRBV6-3	CASRWDRAGNQPQHF	TGTGCCAGCAGGTGGGACAGGGCGGGCAATCAGCCCCAGCATTTT
many	12	TRBJ2-7	NA	TRBV20-1	CSAFLGNYEQYF	TGCAGTGCCTTCTTGGGCAACTACGAGCAGTACTTC
NA	19	TRBJ1-5	TRBD1	TRBV12-3/TRBV12-4	CASSSYLPGQGLSNQPQHF	TGTGCCAGCAGTTCCTACCTCCCGGGACAGGGATTGAGCAATCAGCCCCAGCATTTT
few	15	TRBJ2-7	TRBD2	TRBV7-2	CASSLWTSGSYEQYF	TGTGCCAGCAGCTTGTGGACTAGCGGGTCCTACGAGCAGTACTTC
NA	12	TRBJ1-1	NA	TRBV28	CASSFLTAKAFF	TGTGCCAGCAGTTTCTTGACAGCGAAAGCTTTCTTT
NA	12	TRBJ2-5	NA	TRBV24-1	CATSRGHETQYF	TGTGCCACCAGTCGAGGTCACGAGACCCAGTACTTC
many	15	TRBJ1-5	TRBD1	TRBV28	CASIPDREYNQPQHF	TGTGCCAGCATCCCGGACAGGGAATACAATCAGCCCCAGCATTTT
many	16	TRBJ1-2	NA	TRBV4-2	CASSPTVRVSDYGYTF	TGTGCCAGCAGCCCAACTGTGAGGGTTTCCGACTATGGCTACACCTTC
many	18	TRBJ2-2	TRBD1	TRBV2	CASSESPKTGTNTGELFF	TGTGCCAGCAGTGAATCACCCAAGACAGGGACAAACACCGGGGAGCTGTTTTTT
few	13	TRBJ2-7	TRBD1	TRBV29-1	CSVVEQGSYEQYF	TGCAGCGTTGTGGAACAGGGGTCCTACGAGCAGTACTTC
NA	17	TRBJ2-4	TRBD2	TRBV3-1	CASSSTGTSGGKNIQYF	TGTGCCAGCAGCTCCACCGGGACTAGCGGGGGGAAAAACATTCAGTACTTC
few	15	TRBJ2-3	TRBD1	TRBV5-6	CASSPGTGETDTQYF	TGTGCCAGCAGCCCCGGGACAGGGGAAACAGATACGCAGTATTTT
NA	18	TRBJ2-1	TRBD2	TRBV6-2/TRBV6-3	CASSYSSSGGASYNEQFF	TGTGCCAGCAGTTACTCGTCTAGCGGGGGGGCAAGTTACAATGAGCAGTTCTTC
many	10	TRBJ2-3	NA	TRBV19	CASGTYFAYF	TGTGCCAGTGGGACTTACTTCGCGTATTTT
NA	16	TRBJ2-1	TRBD2	TRBV11-2	CASRLAGGSSYNEQFF	TGTGCCAGCAGACTAGCGGGGGGTAGCTCCTACAATGAGCAGTTCTTC
many	16	TRBJ2-3	TRBD1	TRBV7-3	CASSSKGQQSTDTQYF	TGTGCCAGCAGCTCAAAGGGACAGCAGAGCACAGATACGCAGTATTTT
NA	13	TRBJ2-5	NA	TRBV7-3	CASRKAGGGPQYF	TGTGCCAGCCGCAAGGCCGGAGGTGGACCCCAGTACTTC
NA	16	TRBJ2-2	TRBD2	TRBV4-3	CASSQASGANTGELFF	TGCGCCAGCAGCCAAGCCAGCGGGGCTAACACCGGGGAGCTGTTTTTT
many	14	TRBJ2-7	NA	TRBV7-2	CASSLTGASYEQYF	TGTGCCAGCAGCTTAACGGGGGCCTCCTACGAGCAGTACTTC
few	15	TRBJ2-3	TRBD1	TRBV28	CASSLDRVETDTQYF	TGTGCCAGCAGCCTTGACAGGGTTGAGACAGATACGCAGTATTTT
few	13	TRBJ1-4	TRBD1	TRBV28	CASRSGGGEKLFF	TGTGCCAGCAGGTCAGGGGGAGGAGAAAAACTGTTTTTT
NA	13	TRBJ2-7	TRBD1	TRBV7-2	CASSSDRGYEQYF	TGTGCCAGCAGCTCGGACAGGGGTTACGAGCAGTACTTC
many	14	TRBJ1-1	TRBD1	TRBV7-3	CASSFDRGGTEAFF	TGTGCCAGCAGCTTCGACAGGGGAGGCACTGAAGCTTTCTTT
many	15	TRBJ2-3	NA	TRBV7-9	CASSLWEGARDTQYF	TGTGCCAGCAGCCTCTGGGAGGGGGCCAGAGATACGCAGTATTTT
NA	15	TRBJ2-3	NA	TRBV4-1	CASRPRGISTDTQYF	TGCGCCAGCAGACCCAGAGGAATTAGCACAGATACGCAGTATTTT
NA	14	TRBJ2-7	NA	TRBV5-4	CASSLLGGDYEQYF	TGTGCCAGCAGCTTGTTAGGTGGGGACTACGAGCAGTACTTC
medium-sized	14	TRBJ2-3	NA	TRBV28	CASSFGGSTDTQYF	TGTGCCAGCAGTTTTGGGGGCAGCACAGATACGCAGTATTTT
NA	12	TRBJ2-7	TRBD2	TRBV13	CASSLGLAGSYF	TGTGCCAGCAGCCTAGGACTAGCGGGGTCGTACTTC